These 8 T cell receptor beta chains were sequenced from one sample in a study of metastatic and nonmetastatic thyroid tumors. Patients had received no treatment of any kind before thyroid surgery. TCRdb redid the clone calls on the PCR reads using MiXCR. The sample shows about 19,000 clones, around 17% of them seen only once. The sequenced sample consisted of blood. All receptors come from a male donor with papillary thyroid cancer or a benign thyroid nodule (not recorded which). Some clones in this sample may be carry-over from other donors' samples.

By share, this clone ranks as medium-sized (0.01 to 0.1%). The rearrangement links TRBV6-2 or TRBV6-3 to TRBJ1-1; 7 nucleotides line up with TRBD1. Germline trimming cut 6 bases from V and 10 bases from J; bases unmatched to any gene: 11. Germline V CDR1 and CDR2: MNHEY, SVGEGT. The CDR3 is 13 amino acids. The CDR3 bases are TGTGCCAGCAGCTCACTAAGGGGGCCAAGAGCTTTCTTT. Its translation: CASSSLRGPRAFF.

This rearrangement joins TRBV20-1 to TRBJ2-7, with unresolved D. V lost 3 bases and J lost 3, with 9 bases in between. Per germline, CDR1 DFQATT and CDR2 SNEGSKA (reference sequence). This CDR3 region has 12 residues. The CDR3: CSASLDNYEQYF. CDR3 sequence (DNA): TGCAGTGCTAGTCTAGACAACTACGAGCAGTACTTC.

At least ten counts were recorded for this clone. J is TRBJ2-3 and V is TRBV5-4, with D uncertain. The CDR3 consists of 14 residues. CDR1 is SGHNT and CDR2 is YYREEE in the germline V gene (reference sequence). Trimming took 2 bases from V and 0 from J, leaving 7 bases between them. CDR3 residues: CASSLLFSTDTQYF. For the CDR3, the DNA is TGTGCCAGCAGCTTATTATTTAGCACAGATACGCAGTATTTT.

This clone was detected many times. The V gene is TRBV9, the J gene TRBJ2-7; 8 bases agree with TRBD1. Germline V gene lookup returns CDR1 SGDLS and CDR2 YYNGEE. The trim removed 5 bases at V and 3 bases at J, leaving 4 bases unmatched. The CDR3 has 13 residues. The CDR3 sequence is CASSSDRDYEQYF. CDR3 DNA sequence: TGTGCCAGCAGTTCGGACAGGGACTACGAGCAGTACTTC.

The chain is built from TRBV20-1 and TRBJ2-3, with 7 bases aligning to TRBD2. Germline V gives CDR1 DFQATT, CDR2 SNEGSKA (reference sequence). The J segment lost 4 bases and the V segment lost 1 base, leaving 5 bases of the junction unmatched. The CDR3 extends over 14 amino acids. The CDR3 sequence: CSARVLARADTQYF. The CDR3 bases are TGCAGTGCTAGAGTACTAGCGAGGGCAGATACGCAGTATTTT.

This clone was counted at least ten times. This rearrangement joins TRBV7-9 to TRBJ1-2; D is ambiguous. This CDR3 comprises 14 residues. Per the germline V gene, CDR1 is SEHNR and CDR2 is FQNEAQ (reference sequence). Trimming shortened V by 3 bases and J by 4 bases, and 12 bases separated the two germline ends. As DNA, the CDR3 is TGTGCCAGCAGCTTCGCCTGGGAGTTCTATGGCTACACCTTC. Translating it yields CASSFAWEFYGYTF.

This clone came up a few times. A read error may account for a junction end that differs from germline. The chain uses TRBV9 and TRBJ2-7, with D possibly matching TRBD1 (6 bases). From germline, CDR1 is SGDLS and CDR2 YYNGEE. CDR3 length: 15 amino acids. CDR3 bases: TGTTCCAGCAGCGTAGGGGGTTGGAGCTCCTACGAGCAGTACTTC. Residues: CSSSVGGWSSYEQYF. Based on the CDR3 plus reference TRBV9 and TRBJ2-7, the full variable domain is DSGVTQTPKHLITATGQRVTLRCSPRSGDLSVYWYQQSLDQGLQFLIQYYNGEERAKGNILERFSAQQFPDLHSELNLSSLELGDSALYFCSSSVGGWSSYEQYFGPGTRLTVT.

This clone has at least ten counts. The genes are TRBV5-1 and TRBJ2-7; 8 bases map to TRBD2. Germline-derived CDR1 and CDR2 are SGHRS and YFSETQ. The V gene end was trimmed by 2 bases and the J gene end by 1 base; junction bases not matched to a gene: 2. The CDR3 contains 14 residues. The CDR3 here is CASSFASGSYEQYF. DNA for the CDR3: TGCGCCAGCAGCTTCGCTAGCGGGTCCTACGAGCAGTACTTC.